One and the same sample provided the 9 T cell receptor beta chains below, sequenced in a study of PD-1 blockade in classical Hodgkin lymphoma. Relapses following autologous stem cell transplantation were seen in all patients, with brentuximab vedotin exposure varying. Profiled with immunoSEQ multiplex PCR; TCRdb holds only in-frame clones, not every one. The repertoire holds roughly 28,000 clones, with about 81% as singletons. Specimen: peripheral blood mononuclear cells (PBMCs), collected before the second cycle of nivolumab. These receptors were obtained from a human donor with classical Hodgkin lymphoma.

This CDR3 reads CASSFLRDTQPQHF. The CDR3 coding sequence is TGTGCCAGCAGCTTCCTGCGGGACACTCAGCCCCAGCATTTT. This chain joins TRBV5-8 and TRBJ1-5, with a tentative D call TRBD1 (6 bases). V dropped 2 bases and J dropped 6 bases, with 12 bases sitting between them. CDR3 length: 14 residues. From germline, CDR1 is SGHTS and CDR2 YDEGEE. The full variable domain, in which reference TRBV5-8 and TRBJ1-5 provide the parts outside the CDR3, is EAGVTQSPTHLIKTRGQQATLRCSPISGHTSVYWYQQALGLGLQFLLWYDEGEERNRGNFPPRFSGRQFPNYSSELNVNALELEDSALYLCASSFLRDTQPQHFGDGTRLSIL.

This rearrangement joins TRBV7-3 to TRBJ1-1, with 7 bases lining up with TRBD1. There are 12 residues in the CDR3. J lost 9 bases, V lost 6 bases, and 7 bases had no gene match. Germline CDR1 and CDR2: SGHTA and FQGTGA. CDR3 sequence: CASSWGTDKAFF. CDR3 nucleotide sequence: TGTGCCAGCAGTTGGGGGACAGATAAAGCTTTCTTT. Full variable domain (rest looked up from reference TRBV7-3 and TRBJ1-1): GAGVSQTPSNKVTEKGKYVELRCDPISGHTALYWYRQSLGQGPEFLIYFQGTGAADDSGLPNDRFFAVRPEGSVSTLKIQRTERGDSAVYLCASSWGTDKAFFGQGTRLTVV.

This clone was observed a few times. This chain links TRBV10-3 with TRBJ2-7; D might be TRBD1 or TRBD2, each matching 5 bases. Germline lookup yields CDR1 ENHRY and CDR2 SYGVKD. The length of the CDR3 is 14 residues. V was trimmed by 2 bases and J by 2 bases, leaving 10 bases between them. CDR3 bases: TGTGCCATCAGTGAGGGACGGGGCCCCTACGAGCAGTACTTC. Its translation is CAISEGRGPYEQYF.

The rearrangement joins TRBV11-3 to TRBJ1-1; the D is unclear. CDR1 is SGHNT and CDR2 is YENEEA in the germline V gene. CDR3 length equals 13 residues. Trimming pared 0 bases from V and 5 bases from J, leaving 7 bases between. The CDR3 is CASSLEESTEAFF. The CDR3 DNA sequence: TGTGCCAGCAGCTTAGAAGAGTCTACTGAAGCTTTCTTT.

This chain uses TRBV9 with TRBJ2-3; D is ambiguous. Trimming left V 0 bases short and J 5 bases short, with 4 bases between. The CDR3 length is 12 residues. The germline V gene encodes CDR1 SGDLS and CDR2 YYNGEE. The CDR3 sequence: CASSVGRDTQYF. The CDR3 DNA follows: TGTGCCAGCAGCGTAGGGCGAGATACGCAGTATTTT.

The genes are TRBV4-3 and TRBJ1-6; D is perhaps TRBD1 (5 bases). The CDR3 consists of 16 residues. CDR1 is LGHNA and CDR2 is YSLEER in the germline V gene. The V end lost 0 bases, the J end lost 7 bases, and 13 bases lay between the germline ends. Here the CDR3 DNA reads TGCGCCAGCAGCCAAGATTCCGCAGGGCGGAATTCACCCCTCCACTTT. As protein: CASSQDSAGRNSPLHF.

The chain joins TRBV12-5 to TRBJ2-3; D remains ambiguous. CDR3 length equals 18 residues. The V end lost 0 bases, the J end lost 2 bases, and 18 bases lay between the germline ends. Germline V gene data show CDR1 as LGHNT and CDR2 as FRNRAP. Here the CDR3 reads CASGLVSIVYRPTDTQYF. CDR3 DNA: TGTGCTAGTGGTTTGGTATCGATCGTCTACAGACCCACAGATACGCAGTATTTT.

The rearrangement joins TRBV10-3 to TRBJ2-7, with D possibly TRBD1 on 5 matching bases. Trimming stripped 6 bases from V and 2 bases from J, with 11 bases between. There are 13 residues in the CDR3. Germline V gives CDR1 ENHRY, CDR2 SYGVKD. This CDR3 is CAIRSDSTYEQYF. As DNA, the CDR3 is TGTGCCATCAGGTCAGACAGTACCTACGAGCAGTACTTC.

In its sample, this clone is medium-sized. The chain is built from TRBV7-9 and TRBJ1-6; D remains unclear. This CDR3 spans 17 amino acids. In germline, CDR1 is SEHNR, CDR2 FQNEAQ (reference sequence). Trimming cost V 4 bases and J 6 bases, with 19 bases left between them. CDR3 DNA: TGTGCCAGCAGCTCCCCCTCGCAGTCTGCCTCTAATTCACCCCTCCACTTT. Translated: CASSSPSQSASNSPLHF. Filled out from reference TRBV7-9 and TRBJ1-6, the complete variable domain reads DTGVSQNPRHKITKRGQNVTFRCDPISEHNRLYWYRQTLGQGPEFLTYFQNEAQLEKSRLLSDRFSAERPKGSFSTLEIQRTEQGDSAMYLCASSSPSQSASNSPLHFGNGTRLTVT.